The 21 T cell receptor beta chains given below trace back to one sample, sequenced in a study of OX40 agonist ivuxolimab in advanced cancers. TCRdb's copy holds only in-frame clones and misses some; the assay was immunoSEQ multiplex PCR. The sample gives about 77,000 clones, around 86% of which show up once; 6.2% is in the top ten. Source: CD4+ or CD8+ T cells sorted from blood, taken in a trial of the OX40 agonist ivuxolimab. The receptors originated from an adult with an advanced solid tumor such as melanoma, head and neck, liver or kidney cancer.

The genes are TRBV2 and TRBJ2-3; 14 bases line up with TRBD2. The CDR3 runs 16 residues. CDR1 SNHLY and CDR2 FYNNEI come from the germline V gene. The ends lost 7 bases at V and 3 bases at J; junction bases unmatched: 6. As DNA, the CDR3 is TGTGCCAGCATTACGACTAGCGGGAGGGGTACAGATACGCAGTATTTT. Its protein is CASITTSGRGTDTQYF.

The chain links TRBV27 to TRBJ2-7; D not certain. The CDR3 is made up of 15 amino acids. Looked up from germline, CDR1 is MNHEY and CDR2 is SMNVEV (reference sequence). The ends were cut back, 3 bases at V and 2 bases at J, with 14 bases in the middle. Written as DNA, the CDR3 is TGTGCCAGCAGTTTGATCCCGGCCACAGCCTACGAGCAGTACTTC. Its protein product is CASSLIPATAYEQYF.

Only a few counts were recorded for this clone. The chain joins TRBV11-2 to TRBJ2-7; possibly TRBD2 for D (6 bases). Per germline, CDR1 SGHAT and CDR2 FQNNGV. V was trimmed by 5 bases and J by 4 bases, leaving 6 bases between them. CDR3 size: 11 residues. CDR3 DNA: TGTGCCAGCAGCGCGGGATACGAGCAGTACTTC. Protein product: CASSAGYEQYF.

Points on this clone: Other DNA sequences in the same sample also yield this CDR3. The chain joins TRBV5-4 to TRBJ2-5; 10 nucleotides line up with TRBD1. The germline CDR1 and CDR2 sequences are SGHNT and YYREEE (reference sequence). The CDR3 has 15 residues. With 4 bases clipped from V and 2 bases from J, the junction kept 5 bases outside the gene matches. The CDR3 DNA reads as TGTGCCAGCAGCCGGGACAGGGGCCATCAAGAGACCCAGTACTTC. It encodes CASSRDRGHQETQYF.

The rearrangement uses TRBV29-1 and TRBJ1-6; D is unresolved. Trimming took 2 bases from V and 6 from J, leaving 8 bases between them. The CDR3 spans 13 residues. CDR1 and CDR2 from the germline V gene are SQVTM and ANQGSEA. CDR3: CSVEWTLNSPLHF. DNA for the CDR3: TGCAGCGTTGAATGGACCCTTAATTCACCCCTCCACTTT.

The chain is built from TRBV30 and TRBJ2-1, with D possibly being TRBD1 (6 bases). Germline-derived CDR1 and CDR2 are GTSNPN and SVGIG (reference sequence). The CDR3 has 17 residues. V dropped 3 bases and J dropped 5 bases, with 23 bases sitting between them. The CDR3 loop reads CAWRVQGLRGTHNEQFF. The CDR3 nucleotides read TGTGCCTGGAGGGTACAGGGTCTAAGGGGGACCCACAATGAGCAGTTCTTC. Full variable domain (rest looked up from reference TRBV30 and TRBJ2-1): SQTIHQWPATLVQPVGSPLSLECTVEGTSNPNLYWYRQAAGRGLQLLFYSVGIGQISSEVPQNLSASRPQDRQFILSSKKLLLSDSGFYLCAWRVQGLRGTHNEQFFGPGTRLTVL.

J is TRBJ2-1 and V is TRBV29-1, with no clear D. Per germline, CDR1 SQVTM and CDR2 ANQGSEA. The CDR3 has 14 amino acids. V lost 8 bases and J 2 bases, leaving 16 bases between the germline ends. This CDR3 is CSHIPSTTYNEQFF. DNA of the CDR3: TGCAGCCATATCCCCAGCACGACCTACAATGAGCAGTTCTTC.

The V gene is TRBV18, the J gene TRBJ2-1; 15 nucleotides align to TRBD2. V dropped 3 bases and J dropped 7; count of bases not matched to a gene: 13. Germline assignment: CDR1 KGHSH and CDR2 LQKENI. This CDR3 spans 19 amino acids. This chain's CDR3 is CASSPLRTSGGASMNEQFF. The CDR3 nucleotides are TGTGCCAGCTCACCCCTTAGGACTAGCGGGGGGGCCTCCATGAATGAGCAGTTCTTC.

For the CDR3, the DNA is TGTGCCACCAGCAGAGTAGGAGGGAGCACAGATACGCAGTATTTT. Translation: CATSRVGGSTDTQYF. The J gene is TRBJ2-3, the V gene TRBV15; possibly TRBD2 for D (6 bases). The V gene lost 1 base and the J gene lost 0 bases, with 8 bases spanning the gap. The V gene's germline CDR1 is LNHNV and CDR2 YYDKDF (reference sequence). This CDR3 is built from 15 residues. Drawing the rest from reference TRBV15 and TRBJ2-3, the complete variable domain is DAMVIQNPRYQVTQFGKPVTLSCSQTLNHNVMYWYQQKSSQAPKLLFHYYDKDFNNEADTPDNFQSRRPNTSFCFLDIRSPGLGDTAMYLCATSRVGGSTDTQYFGPGTRLTVL.

This clone has more than one count but fewer than ten. The V and J genes are TRBV5-1 and TRBJ2-7; TRBD1 is a possible D gene (5 bases). Germline V gene lookup returns CDR1 SGHRS and CDR2 YFSETQ. This CDR3 contains 14 residues. Trimming shortened V by 7 bases and J by 6 bases, and 20 bases separated the two germline ends. CDR3 in amino acids: CASPLVRDQLEQYF. The CDR3 nucleotides read TGCGCCAGCCCCCTTGTCAGGGATCAGCTCGAGCAGTACTTC. Complete variable domain (other parts from reference TRBV5-1 and TRBJ2-7): KAGVTQTPRYLIKTRGQQVTLSCSPISGHRSVSWYQQTPGQGLQFLFEYFSETQRNKGNFPGRFSGRQFSNSRSEMNVSTLELGDSALYLCASPLVRDQLEQYFGPGTRLTVT.

A few counts support this clone. This sequence joins TRBV27 and TRBJ2-2, with unresolved D. The CDR3 runs to 13 residues. In germline, CDR1 is MNHEY, CDR2 SMNVEV (reference sequence). Trimming cost V 4 bases and J 3 bases, with 6 bases left between them. The CDR3 is CASSYEYTGELFF. The DNA of the CDR3 is TGTGCCAGCAGTTACGAGTACACCGGGGAGCTGTTTTTT.

The J gene is TRBJ2-7, the V gene TRBV7-9; TRBD1 matches 7 bases. The V gene's germline CDR1 is SEHNR and CDR2 FQNEAQ (reference sequence). The V segment lost 6 bases and the J segment 3 bases; nucleotides outside the gene matches: 8. The length of the CDR3 is 14 residues. The CDR3 reads CASSIGQVSYEQYF. The CDR3 DNA reads TGTGCCAGCAGTATTGGACAGGTGAGCTACGAGCAGTACTTC.

The chain has TRBV27 and TRBJ2-2; D is unclear. CDR1 is MNHEY and CDR2 is SMNVEV in the germline V gene (reference sequence). CDR3 size: 12 residues. V was pared by 3 bases and J by 6 bases, with 5 bases between. CDR3 region: CASSFAPGELFF. The CDR3 DNA reads TGTGCCAGCAGTTTTGCCCCCGGGGAGCTGTTTTTT.

The V call is TRBV25-1, the J call TRBJ2-3, with 10 positions matching TRBD1. V was clipped by 6 bases and J by 7 bases; unmatched bases: 7. CDR3 size: 14 residues. Germline V gene data show CDR1 as MGHDK and CDR2 as SYGVNS. The CDR3 DNA reads TGTGCCAGCAGACCGACAGGGGGCACCAATACGCAGTATTTT. It is translated as CASRPTGGTNTQYF.

This chain uses TRBV27 with TRBJ2-7; 8 bases fit TRBD1. The CDR3 consists of 16 residues. Germline V CDR1 and CDR2: MNHEY, SMNVEV (reference sequence). With V trimmed by 7 bases and J by 0 bases, 11 bases remained unmatched. The CDR3 DNA is TGTGCCAGCAACGATGGTTGGACAGGGAACTCCTACGAGCAGTACTTC. The encoded protein is CASNDGWTGNSYEQYF.

V is TRBV21-1 and J is TRBJ1-2; the table gives TRBD1 as D, unverified against the DNA. TRBV21-1 is a listed pseudogene. CDR3 length equals 18 residues. The chain's CDR3 is CASTLDWGGRDREMRYTF. The CDR3 nucleotides read TGTGCCAGCACGCTGGACTGGGGTGGCCGGGACAGGGAAATGCGCTACACCTTC.

The chain has TRBV10-1 and TRBJ2-2; 7 bases match TRBD1. Trimming at V came to 9 bases and at J to 4 bases, leaving 8 bases not matched to a gene. The CDR3 length is 14 residues. CDR1 is WNHNN and CDR2 is SYGVQD in the germline V gene (reference sequence). CDR3 in DNA: TGCGCCAGTCGACAGGGCAGCGCCACCGGGGAGCTGTTTTTT. This gives the protein CASRQGSATGELFF.

This clone has only a few counts. The chain recombines TRBV5-6 with TRBJ1-1; D remains ambiguous. Trimming left V 2 bases short and J 5 bases short, with 7 bases between. The germline CDR1 and CDR2 sequences are SGHDT and YYEEEE. CDR3 length: 12 residues. The CDR3 reads CASSFVSTEAFF. Written as DNA, the CDR3 is TGTGCCAGCAGCTTTGTGAGTACTGAAGCTTTCTTT.

V gene TRBV6-1 combines with J gene TRBJ2-1; D perhaps matches TRBD1 (6 bases). Germline V gene lookup returns CDR1 MNHNS and CDR2 SASEGT. V was pared by 5 bases and J by 8 bases, with 16 bases between. This CDR3 spans 14 amino acids. CDR3 in amino acids: CASSRQVPLYEQFF. The CDR3 bases are TGTGCCAGCAGTAGACAGGTTCCCTTATATGAGCAGTTCTTC.

The genes are TRBV27 and TRBJ2-2; 11 nucleotides align to TRBD2. Germline loops: CDR1 MNHEY, CDR2 SMNVEV (reference sequence). The CDR3 is made up of 17 amino acids. Unmatched junction bases numbered 8, after V lost 4 bases and J lost 4 bases. CDR3 protein: CASSSISGRAGTGELFF. As DNA, the CDR3 is TGTGCCAGCAGTTCAATTAGCGGGAGGGCCGGCACCGGGGAGCTGTTTTTT.

This chain joins TRBV7-3 and TRBJ2-6; D gene ambiguous. Germline values: CDR1 SGHTA, CDR2 FQGTGA. Trimming left V 3 bases short and J 1 base short, with 4 bases between. The CDR3 consists of 14 residues. CDR3 nucleotide sequence: TGTGCCAGCAGCTTCAAGTCTGGGGCCAACGTCCTGACTTTC. Encoded protein: CASSFKSGANVLTF.